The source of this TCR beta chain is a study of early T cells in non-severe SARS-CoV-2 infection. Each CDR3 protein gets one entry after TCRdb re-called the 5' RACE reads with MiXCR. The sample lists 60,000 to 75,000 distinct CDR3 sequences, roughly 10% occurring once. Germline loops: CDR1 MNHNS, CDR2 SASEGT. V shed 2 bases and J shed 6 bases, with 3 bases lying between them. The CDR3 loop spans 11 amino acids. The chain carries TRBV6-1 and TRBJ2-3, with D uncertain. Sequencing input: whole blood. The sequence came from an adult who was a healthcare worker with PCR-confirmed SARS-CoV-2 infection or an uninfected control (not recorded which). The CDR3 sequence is CASSEFDTQYF. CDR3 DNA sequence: TGTGCCAGCAGTGAATTTGATACGCAGTATTTT.